This T cell receptor beta chain is from a study of T-cell reconstitution after alpha-beta-depleted transplantation in children. A library of TCRbeta sequences, prepared with unique molecular identifiers, was generated. A single record per CDR3 protein comes from TCRdb applying MiXCR to the PCR reads. The sample contains 450,000 to 600,000 distinct CDR3 sequences, about 30% of which appear only once. Looked up from germline, CDR1 is MNHEY and CDR2 is SMNVEV (reference sequence). The CDR3 is made up of 15 amino acids. V gave up 4 bases and J gave up 8 bases, with 20 bases separating them. The origin of this receptor is a human donor who donated a stem cell graft to a child with aplastic anemia. The J gene is TRBJ1-2, the V gene TRBV27; D may be TRBD1 (6 bases). Source: PBMCs from the stem cell graft donor, taken from the stem cell graft. The CDR3 nucleotides are TGTGCCAGCAGTTCAGGACAGAGACTGCGCTACGGCTACACCTTC. Translated, it gives CASSSGQRLRYGYTF.